The 4 T cell receptor beta chains below come from one sample, sequenced in a study of T cell clonotyping in hematopoietic cell transplantation. Clones were sequenced by immunoSEQ multiplex PCR, and TCRdb holds only the in-frame ones, with some missing. The sample includes 7,000 to 8,500 clones, 89% of them seen just once. Material: PBMCs, obtained 30 days after allogeneic stem cell transplant. The receptors were gathered from a female patient aged 50 to 65 who had an allogeneic stem cell transplant from an unrelated donor, so the T cells may come from the graft donor. Some clones in this sample may be carry-over from other donors' samples.

Only one count was recorded for this clone. This rearrangement joins TRBV2 to TRBJ1-2; D possibly corresponds to TRBD1 (5 bases). This CDR3 has 14 residues. Germline assignment: CDR1 SNHLY and CDR2 FYNNEI. The ends were cut back, 5 bases at V and 4 bases at J, with 14 bases in the middle. This CDR3 reads CASSPGTRGYGYTF. CDR3 coding DNA: TGTGCCAGCAGTCCCGGGACCCGCGGCTATGGCTACACCTTC.

The chain uses TRBV7-2 and TRBJ1-3; D perhaps matches TRBD1 (6 bases). Germline V gene sequence: CDR1 SGHTA, CDR2 FQGNSA. The CDR3 has 16 amino acids. V was clipped by 5 bases and J by 0 bases, with 14 bases between them. In DNA, the CDR3 is TGTGCCAGCAGCCCCGGGGGGCAGGGCTCTGGAAACACCATATATTTT. It encodes CASSPGGQGSGNTIYF.

The chain recombines TRBV18 with TRBJ1-2; maybe TRBD1 (5 bases). CDR1 and CDR2 (germline): KGHSH, LQKENI. The CDR3 totals 16 residues. The germline V and J ends were trimmed by 0 bases and 4 bases, with 15 bases remaining between them. DNA for the CDR3: TGTGCCAGCTCACCACCGGGGGGGAGAACCATCTATGGCTACACCTTC. Residues: CASSPPGGRTIYGYTF.

CDR3 sequence: CASAFSYNEQFF. DNA for the CDR3: TGTGCCAGTGCCTTCTCCTACAATGAGCAGTTCTTC. J is TRBJ2-1 and V is TRBV19; D gene unclear. Germline V CDR1 and CDR2: LNHDA, SQIVND (reference sequence). The CDR3 is 12 residues long. The V end lost 8 bases, the J end lost 0 bases, and 5 bases lay between the germline ends.